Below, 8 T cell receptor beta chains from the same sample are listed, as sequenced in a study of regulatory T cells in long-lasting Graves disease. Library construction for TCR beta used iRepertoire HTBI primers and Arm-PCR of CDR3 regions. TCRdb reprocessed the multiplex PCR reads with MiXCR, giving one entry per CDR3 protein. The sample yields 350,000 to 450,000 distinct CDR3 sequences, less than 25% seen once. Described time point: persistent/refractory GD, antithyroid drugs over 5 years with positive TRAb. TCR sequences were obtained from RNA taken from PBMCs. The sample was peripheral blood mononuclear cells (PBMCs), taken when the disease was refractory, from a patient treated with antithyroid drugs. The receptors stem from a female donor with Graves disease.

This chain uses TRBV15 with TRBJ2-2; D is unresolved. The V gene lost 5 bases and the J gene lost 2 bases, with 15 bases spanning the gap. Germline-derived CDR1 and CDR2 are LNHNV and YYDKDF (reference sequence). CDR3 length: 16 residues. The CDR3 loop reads CATSHPKGTNTGELFF. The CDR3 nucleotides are TGTGCCACCAGCCATCCTAAGGGCACTAACACCGGGGAGCTGTTTTTT.

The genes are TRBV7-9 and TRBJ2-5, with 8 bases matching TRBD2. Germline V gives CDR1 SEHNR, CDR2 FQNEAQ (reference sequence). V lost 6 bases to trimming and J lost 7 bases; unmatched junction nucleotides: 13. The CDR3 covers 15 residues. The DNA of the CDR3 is TGTGCCAGCAGTCAACTCTCGGGAGGGTCCGGGACCCAGTACTTC. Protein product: CASSQLSGGSGTQYF.

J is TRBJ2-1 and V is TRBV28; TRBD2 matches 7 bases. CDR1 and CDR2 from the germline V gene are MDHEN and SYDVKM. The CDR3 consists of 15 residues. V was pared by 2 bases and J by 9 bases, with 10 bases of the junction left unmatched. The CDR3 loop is CASSLKWTRGGEQFF. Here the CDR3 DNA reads TGTGCCAGCAGTTTAAAGTGGACTAGGGGCGGTGAGCAGTTCTTC.

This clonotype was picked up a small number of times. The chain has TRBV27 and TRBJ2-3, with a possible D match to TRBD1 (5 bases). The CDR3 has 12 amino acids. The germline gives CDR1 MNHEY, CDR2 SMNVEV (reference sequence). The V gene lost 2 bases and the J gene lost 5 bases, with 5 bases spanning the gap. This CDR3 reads CASSLTGDTQYF. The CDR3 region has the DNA TGTGCCAGCAGTTTAACAGGAGATACGCAGTATTTT.

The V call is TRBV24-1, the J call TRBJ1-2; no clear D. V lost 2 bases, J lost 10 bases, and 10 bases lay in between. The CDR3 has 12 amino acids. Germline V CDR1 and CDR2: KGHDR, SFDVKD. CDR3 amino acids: CATSDSGRSYTF. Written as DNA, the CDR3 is TGTGCCACCAGTGATTCTGGTCGTTCCTACACCTTC.

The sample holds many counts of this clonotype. CDR3 nucleotides: TGTGCCAGCAGCTTAGCGGGTGGCCCAACCTACGAGCAGTACTTC. Translating gives CASSLAGGPTYEQYF. The chain recombines TRBV7-8 with TRBJ2-7; D is ambiguous. The length of the CDR3 is 15 residues. From germline, CDR1 is SGHVS and CDR2 FQNEAQ. With 0 bases removed from V and 2 bases from J, the gap between germline ends came to 11 bases.

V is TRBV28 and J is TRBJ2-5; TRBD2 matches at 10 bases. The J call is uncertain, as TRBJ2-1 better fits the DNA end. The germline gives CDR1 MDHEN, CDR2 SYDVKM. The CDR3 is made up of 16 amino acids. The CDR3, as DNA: TGTGCCAGCAGCCTGCTAGCGGGAGTAGGGAGAAATGAGCAGTTCTTC. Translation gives CASSLLAGVGRNEQFF.

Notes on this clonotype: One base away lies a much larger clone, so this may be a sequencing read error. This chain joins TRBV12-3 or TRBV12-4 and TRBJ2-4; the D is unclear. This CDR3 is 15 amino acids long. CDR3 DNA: TGTGCCAGCAGTTTAGCCCGACTCCTCAAAACCATTCAGTACTTC. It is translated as CASSLARLLKTIQYF.